Sequencing of this T cell receptor beta chain was carried out in a study of T-cell reconstitution after alpha-beta-depleted transplantation in children. Unique molecular identifiers were built into the TCRbeta library. MiXCR, applied by TCRdb to the PCR reads, yields one record per CDR3 protein. The sample contains about 500,000 distinct CDR3 sequences, approximately 30% of which appear only once. The germline CDR1 and CDR2 sequences are LNHNV and YYDKDF (reference sequence). Trimming stripped 5 bases from V and 4 bases from J, with 10 bases between. The CDR3 has 13 amino acids. The V call is TRBV15, the J call TRBJ2-3, with TRBD1 as a possible D gene (5 bases). The receptor comes from a human donor who donated a stem cell graft to a child with aplastic anemia. The sample in question was PBMCs from the stem cell graft donor, obtained from the stem cell graft. In DNA, the CDR3 is TGTGCCACCAGCGCGGACATCCCAGATACGCAGTATTTT. This translates into CATSADIPDTQYF.